Listed below are T cell receptor beta chains from one sample, sequenced in a study of blood T cell repertoires in COVID-19. The assay was immunoSEQ multiplex PCR, and TCRdb's table has in-frame clones only and misses some. The sample has over 100,000 clones; roughly three quarters are singletons. The sample was peripheral blood. Receptors were obtained from a woman over 75 with acute or convalescent COVID-19. CDR3s include the opening cysteine and the closing phenylalanine or tryptophan. D genes are given only for firm matches. Clone size is stated in some rows and not others, as once, few, many or a class when expanded.

clone_size: few; cdr3_length: 15; j_call: TRBJ1-6; v_call: TRBV24-1; d_call: TRBD1; cdr3_nt: TGTGCCACCAGTACAGGGGGTCGCGTAAGTTCACCCCTCCACTTT; cdr3_aa: CATSTGGRVSSPLHF
clone_size: once; cdr3_length: 14; j_call: TRBJ1-3; v_call: TRBV6-5; d_call: NA; cdr3_nt: TGTGCCAGCAGTTACGGGGGGTCTGGAAACACCATATATTTT; cdr3_aa: CASSYGGSGNTIYF
clone_size: NA; cdr3_length: 15; j_call: TRBJ2-3; v_call: TRBV3-1/TRBV3-2; d_call: NA; cdr3_nt: TGTGCCAGCAGCCAAGATTGGGCTAGCACAGATACGCAGTATTTT; cdr3_aa: CASSQDWASTDTQYF
clone_size: NA; cdr3_length: 15; j_call: TRBJ2-1; v_call: TRBV9; d_call: NA; cdr3_nt: TGTGCCAGCAGCGTAGCTCTTCAGTCGTACAATGAGCAGTTCTTC; cdr3_aa: CASSVALQSYNEQFF
clone_size: NA; cdr3_length: 15; j_call: TRBJ1-6; v_call: TRBV27; d_call: NA; cdr3_nt: TGTGCCAGCAGTTTATGGAGACCTGCCAATTCACCCCTCCACTTT; cdr3_aa: CASSLWRPANSPLHF
clone_size: NA; cdr3_length: 16; j_call: TRBJ2-7; v_call: TRBV6-6; d_call: TRBD2; cdr3_nt: TGTGCCAGCAGTTATCCGATAGCGGGAGGGCGGGTCGAGCAGTACTTC; cdr3_aa: CASSYPIAGGRVEQYF
clone_size: NA; cdr3_length: 11; j_call: TRBJ2-5; v_call: TRBV18; d_call: NA; cdr3_nt: TGTGCCAGCTCAGCAGGGGAGACCCAGTACTTC; cdr3_aa: CASSAGETQYF
clone_size: NA; cdr3_length: 14; j_call: TRBJ2-5; v_call: TRBV20-1; d_call: NA; cdr3_nt: TGCAGTGCTAGTAAAGGGGCCCCGCCAGGGACCCAGTACTTC; cdr3_aa: CSASKGAPPGTQYF
clone_size: once; cdr3_length: 13; j_call: TRBJ2-2; v_call: TRBV6-6; d_call: TRBD2; cdr3_nt: TGTGCCAGCAAAGCGGGACCCACCGGGGAGCTGTTTTTT; cdr3_aa: CASKAGPTGELFF
clone_size: few; cdr3_length: 15; j_call: TRBJ2-7; v_call: TRBV27; d_call: NA; cdr3_nt: TGTGCCAGCAGTACAGGGGGCAGCGGGAGGGCCGAGCAGTACTTC; cdr3_aa: CASSTGGSGRAEQYF
clone_size: NA; cdr3_length: 16; j_call: TRBJ1-2; v_call: TRBV4-1; d_call: NA; cdr3_nt: TGCGCCAGCAGCCAAAGGGAAGGGGGAACTAACTATGGCTACACCTTC; cdr3_aa: CASSQREGGTNYGYTF
clone_size: NA; cdr3_length: 17; j_call: TRBJ1-2; v_call: TRBV7-9; d_call: NA; cdr3_nt: TGTGCCAGCAGCCCCCCCATACAATCAACAACACCCTATGGCTACACCTTC; cdr3_aa: CASSPPIQSTTPYGYTF
clone_size: NA; cdr3_length: 12; j_call: TRBJ1-2; v_call: TRBV6-2/TRBV6-3; d_call: TRBD1; cdr3_nt: TGTGCCAGCAGTAACGGACAGGGCGGCTACACCTTC; cdr3_aa: CASSNGQGGYTF
clone_size: NA; cdr3_length: 17; j_call: TRBJ2-1; v_call: TRBV3-1/TRBV3-2; d_call: TRBD2; cdr3_nt: TGTGCCAGCAGCCGAGATCCCGGGACTAGCGGGAGGAATGAGCAGTTCTTC; cdr3_aa: CASSRDPGTSGRNEQFF
clone_size: NA; cdr3_length: 14; j_call: TRBJ1-3; v_call: TRBV5-8; d_call: NA; cdr3_nt: TGTGCCAGCAGCTTGAGGGGTACCGGAAACACCATATATTTT; cdr3_aa: CASSLRGTGNTIYF
clone_size: NA; cdr3_length: 14; j_call: TRBJ2-3; v_call: TRBV2; d_call: TRBD2; cdr3_nt: TGTGCCAGCAGTGGTCTAGCGGGGACAGATACGCAGTATTTT; cdr3_aa: CASSGLAGTDTQYF
clone_size: NA; cdr3_length: 16; j_call: TRBJ2-1; v_call: TRBV18; d_call: NA; cdr3_nt: TGTGCCAGCTCACCACCTGTGGCTCACTCCTACAATGAGCAGTTCTTC; cdr3_aa: CASSPPVAHSYNEQFF
clone_size: NA; cdr3_length: 15; j_call: TRBJ1-6; v_call: TRBV30; d_call: TRBD1; cdr3_nt: TGTGCCTGGAGCGCCGAACGGGACAGTAATTCACCCCTCCACTTT; cdr3_aa: CAWSAERDSNSPLHF
clone_size: few; cdr3_length: 15; j_call: TRBJ2-1; v_call: TRBV4-2; d_call: NA; cdr3_nt: TGTGCCAGCAGTCGTCTGGGGAGCTCCTACAATGAGCAGTTCTTC; cdr3_aa: CASSRLGSSYNEQFF
clone_size: NA; cdr3_length: 14; j_call: TRBJ1-5; v_call: TRBV2; d_call: TRBD1; cdr3_nt: TGTGCCAGTACGGGACAGGAGTACAATCAGCCCCAGCATTTT; cdr3_aa: CASTGQEYNQPQHF
clone_size: NA; cdr3_length: 15; j_call: TRBJ1-4; v_call: TRBV4-1; d_call: TRBD1; cdr3_nt: TGCGCCAGCAGCCGAGGGACAGCAACTAATGAAAAACTGTTTTTT; cdr3_aa: CASSRGTATNEKLFF
clone_size: NA; cdr3_length: 15; j_call: TRBJ2-7; v_call: TRBV11-2; d_call: NA; cdr3_nt: TGTGCCAGCAGCTTACTAGCGCACAGCTCCTACGAGCAGTACTTC; cdr3_aa: CASSLLAHSSYEQYF
clone_size: NA; cdr3_length: 20; j_call: TRBJ2-7; v_call: TRBV19; d_call: TRBD2; cdr3_nt: TGTGCCAGTAGTATAGGGCCGGGACTAGCTCGCGGAAGGAATTATTACGAGCAGTACTTC; cdr3_aa: CASSIGPGLARGRNYYEQYF
clone_size: NA; cdr3_length: 14; j_call: TRBJ1-5; v_call: TRBV19; d_call: TRBD1; cdr3_nt: TGTGCCAGTAGTGGGACAGGGGGCGGTCAGCCCCAGCATTTT; cdr3_aa: CASSGTGGGQPQHF
clone_size: NA; cdr3_length: 16; j_call: TRBJ2-1; v_call: TRBV13; d_call: NA; cdr3_nt: TGTGCCAGCAGCTTAGGTGCAGGGGGGAGCTACAATGAGCAGTTCTTC; cdr3_aa: CASSLGAGGSYNEQFF
clone_size: NA; cdr3_length: 13; j_call: TRBJ1-1; v_call: TRBV19; d_call: NA; cdr3_nt: TGTGCCAGTAGTGTTATCTCCGACACTGAAGCTTTCTTT; cdr3_aa: CASSVISDTEAFF
clone_size: NA; cdr3_length: 14; j_call: TRBJ2-3; v_call: TRBV28; d_call: NA; cdr3_nt: TGTGCCAGCAGTTTAAGTCCTAGTGGAAATACGCAGTATTTT; cdr3_aa: CASSLSPSGNTQYF
clone_size: NA; cdr3_length: 15; j_call: TRBJ1-1; v_call: TRBV10-3; d_call: NA; cdr3_nt: TGTGCCATCAGTGATCCCCAGGGGATGAACACTGAAGCTTTCTTT; cdr3_aa: CAISDPQGMNTEAFF
clone_size: NA; cdr3_length: 15; j_call: TRBJ1-3; v_call: TRBV5-1; d_call: NA; cdr3_nt: TGCGCCAGCAGCTTTACAGGAATCTCTGGAAACACCATATATTTT; cdr3_aa: CASSFTGISGNTIYF
clone_size: NA; cdr3_length: 14; j_call: TRBJ1-2; v_call: TRBV2; d_call: NA; cdr3_nt: TGTGCCAGCAGTGCGTGGGGGAGGGGAAATGGCTACACCTTC; cdr3_aa: CASSAWGRGNGYTF
clone_size: NA; cdr3_length: 15; j_call: TRBJ1-1; v_call: TRBV19; d_call: TRBD1; cdr3_nt: TGTGCCAGTAGCGAAAGCTTACAGGGGTCCACTGAAGCTTTCTTT; cdr3_aa: CASSESLQGSTEAFF
clone_size: NA; cdr3_length: 15; j_call: TRBJ2-5; v_call: TRBV19; d_call: TRBD1; cdr3_nt: TGTGCCAGTAGTGAGACAGGGGGGACTCAAGAGACCCAGTACTTC; cdr3_aa: CASSETGGTQETQYF
clone_size: NA; cdr3_length: 16; j_call: TRBJ2-1; v_call: TRBV11-2; d_call: TRBD2; cdr3_nt: TGTGCCAGCAGCCCCCAACTAGCGCTAGGTGGAAATGAGCAGTTCTTC; cdr3_aa: CASSPQLALGGNEQFF
clone_size: NA; cdr3_length: 14; j_call: TRBJ1-2; v_call: TRBV5-4; d_call: TRBD1; cdr3_nt: TGTGCCAGCAGCCCGAATACAGGGGACTATGGCTACACCTTC; cdr3_aa: CASSPNTGDYGYTF
clone_size: NA; cdr3_length: 13; j_call: TRBJ2-1; v_call: TRBV12-3/TRBV12-4; d_call: NA; cdr3_nt: TGTGCCAGCAGCCGGAGCATAGGCAATGAGCAGTTCTTC; cdr3_aa: CASSRSIGNEQFF
clone_size: few; cdr3_length: 13; j_call: TRBJ1-2; v_call: TRBV5-5; d_call: NA; cdr3_nt: TGTGCCAGCAGCTTTTCTGGACAGTATGGCTACACCTTC; cdr3_aa: CASSFSGQYGYTF
clone_size: NA; cdr3_length: 14; j_call: TRBJ2-3; v_call: TRBV19; d_call: NA; cdr3_nt: TGTGCCAGTAGGGACACATCTAGCACAGATACGCAGTATTTT; cdr3_aa: CASRDTSSTDTQYF
clone_size: NA; cdr3_length: 15; j_call: TRBJ1-1; v_call: TRBV21-1; d_call: NA; cdr3_nt: TGTGCCAGCAGATCAGGGGCCGGTCGTAACACTGAAGCTTTCTTT; cdr3_aa: CASRSGAGRNTEAFF
clone_size: NA; cdr3_length: 14; j_call: TRBJ2-1; v_call: TRBV5-1; d_call: NA; cdr3_nt: TGCGCCAGCAGCTTGGGCGGGATCGTCAATGAGCAGTTCTTC; cdr3_aa: CASSLGGIVNEQFF